Shown below are 28 T cell receptor beta chains from a single sample sequenced in a study of beta chain features in type 1 diabetes. No antigen has been assigned to these receptors. The investigators reverse transcribed all of the isolated RNA, so they sequenced expressed TCRB transcripts. Profiled with immunoSEQ multiplex PCR; TCRdb holds only in-frame clones, not every one. The sample records 300,000 to 350,000 clones, less than 15% being singletons. Broader study findings: All four CD4+ subsets from Type 1 diabetes patients carried moderately but significantly shorter TCRB CDR3s.

Sequenced: naive CD4+ T cells from blood. The source of these receptors is a woman aged 18-29 years with type 1 diabetes.

This chain connects TRBV9 to TRBJ2-7, with a tentative D call TRBD1 (5 bases). Germline CDR1 and CDR2: SGDLS and YYNGEE. V was clipped by 0 bases and J by 1 base, with 11 bases between them. CDR3 size: 15 residues. CDR3 sequence: CASSVGDSRSYEQYF. The CDR3 DNA sequence: TGTGCCAGCAGCGTAGGCGACAGTCGATCCTACGAGCAGTACTTC.

This chain joins TRBV29-1 and TRBJ2-1, with TRBD2 matching 7 bases. The trim removed 4 bases at V and 10 bases at J, leaving 7 bases unmatched. Germline values: CDR1 SQVTM, CDR2 ANQGSEA. The CDR3 sequence is 12 residues long. The CDR3 spells CSVVPGGVEQFF. CDR3 bases: TGCAGCGTTGTTCCTGGGGGGGTAGAGCAGTTCTTC.

CDR3 residues: CASSLRAGGFSYEQYV. The CDR3 DNA reads TGTGCCAGCAGCTTACGTGCGGGAGGATTCTCCTACGAGCAGTACGTC. J is TRBJ2-7 and V is TRBV7-2; 8 positions agree with TRBD2. Losses at the gene ends were 2 bases for V and 0 bases for J; bases not matched to a gene: 6. In germline, CDR1 is SGHTA, CDR2 FQGNSA. The CDR3 contains 16 residues.

The rearrangement links TRBV9 to TRBJ2-2; 11 nucleotides line up with TRBD2. Germline V gene lookup returns CDR1 SGDLS and CDR2 YYNGEE. CDR3 length: 18 residues. V lost 4 bases, J lost 3 bases, and 11 bases stayed unmatched. The CDR3 region is CASSFTLTSGSYTGELFF. The CDR3 DNA reads TGTGCCAGCAGCTTTACCCTCACTAGCGGGAGTTACACCGGGGAGCTGTTTTTT.

This clone has only a few counts. The chain recombines TRBV5-4 with TRBJ1-2, with 9 bases identical to TRBD1. Germline CDR1 SGHNT, CDR2 YYREEE (reference sequence). The J segment lost 6 bases and the V segment lost 2 bases, leaving 2 bases of the junction unmatched. The CDR3 consists of 13 residues. The CDR3 region is CASSFDRGNGYTF. The CDR3, as DNA: TGTGCCAGCAGCTTCGACAGGGGGAATGGCTACACCTTC. Filled out from reference TRBV5-4 and TRBJ1-2, the complete variable domain reads ETGVTQSPTHLIKTRGQQVTLRCSSQSGHNTVSWYQQALGQGPQFIFQYYREEENGRGNFPPRFSGLQFPNYSSELNVNALELDDSALYLCASSFDRGNGYTFGSGTRLTVV.

The chain carries TRBV7-2 and TRBJ1-2; TRBD1 matches at 12 bases. This CDR3 region has 15 residues. Germline CDR1 SGHTA, CDR2 FQGNSA. V lost 6 bases to trimming and J lost 4 bases; unmatched junction nucleotides: 6. CDR3 residues: CASSPGTGGIYGYTF. The CDR3 DNA sequence: TGTGCCAGCAGTCCTGGGACAGGGGGCATCTATGGCTACACCTTC.

Only a few counts were recorded for this clone. The rearrangement joins TRBV19 to TRBJ1-1; 9 nucleotides agree with TRBD1. The CDR3 has 13 amino acids. With 5 bases clipped from V and 7 bases from J, the junction kept 5 bases outside the gene matches. The germline V gene has CDR1 LNHDA and CDR2 SQIVND (reference sequence). CDR3 DNA sequence: TGTGCCAGTAGTCCACAGGGGGCGGGTGAAGCTTTCTTT. Protein product: CASSPQGAGEAFF.

The chain recombines TRBV6-5 with TRBJ2-4; possible D gene TRBD1, 6 bases. Germline V CDR1 and CDR2: MNHEY, SVGAGI. The CDR3 is 15 residues long. V was shortened by 0 bases and J by 6 bases, with 12 bases between the two germline ends. The CDR3 spells CASSYSTGNGNIQYF. The DNA for the CDR3 is TGTGCCAGCAGTTACTCCACAGGGAACGGAAACATTCAGTACTTC.

The chain is built from TRBV11-3 and TRBJ2-7; 7 bases agree with TRBD1. The CDR3 consists of 14 residues. Germline V gene data show CDR1 as SGHNT and CDR2 as YENEEA. V was pared by 4 bases and J by 6 bases, with 9 bases of the junction left unmatched. Here the CDR3 DNA reads TGTGCCAGCAGCTCCTTGACAGGGAGACGCGAGCAGTACGTC. This sequence encodes CASSSLTGRREQYV.

This clone was observed a few times. This CDR3 reads CAISASGDYNEQFF. The CDR3 DNA follows: TGTGCCATCAGTGCAAGCGGGGATTACAATGAGCAGTTCTTC. The V gene is TRBV10-3, the J gene TRBJ2-1, with TRBD2 identical over 7 bases. Germline V gene sequence: CDR1 ENHRY, CDR2 SYGVKD. The J segment lost 4 bases and the V segment lost 4 bases, leaving 4 bases of the junction unmatched. The CDR3 length is 14 residues.

This chain joins TRBV27 and TRBJ2-7; 8 bases match TRBD1. Germline V CDR1 and CDR2: MNHEY, SMNVEV (reference sequence). J gave up 3 bases and V 5 bases, and 6 bases lay outside the gene matches. The CDR3 consists of 14 residues. The CDR3 is CASSTLGQGYEQYF. The CDR3 DNA sequence: TGTGCCAGCAGTACCCTCGGACAGGGCTACGAGCAGTACTTC.

This clone has a count of ten or more. The rearrangement joins TRBV29-1 to TRBJ2-5; 9 nucleotides align to TRBD2. The ends lost 4 bases at V and 5 bases at J; junction bases unmatched: 5. CDR1 is SQVTM and CDR2 is ANQGSEA in the germline V gene. There are 13 residues in the CDR3. DNA for the CDR3: TGCAGCGTTGCACCCAGCGGGAGGGAGACCCAGTACTTC. Translating it yields CSVAPSGRETQYF.

The table lists this clone with a few counts. The rearrangement joins TRBV2 to TRBJ1-5; TRBD1 matches 8 bases. Germline values: CDR1 SNHLY, CDR2 FYNNEI. With 2 bases clipped from V and 7 bases from J, the junction kept 4 bases outside the gene matches. The CDR3 sequence is 14 residues long. CDR3 sequence reads: CASSEQGAYQPQHF. Written as DNA, the CDR3 is TGTGCCAGCAGTGAACAGGGGGCTTACCAGCCCCAGCATTTT.

The rearrangement links TRBV5-1 to TRBJ2-1, with 13 bases aligning to TRBD2. There are 15 residues in the CDR3. Germline V gives CDR1 SGHRS, CDR2 YFSETQ. V shed 4 bases and J 8 bases; nucleotides not matched to a gene: 6. This CDR3 is CASSPGLAGQDEQFF. Here the CDR3 DNA reads TGCGCCAGCAGCCCGGGACTAGCGGGGCAGGATGAGCAGTTCTTC.

The chain has TRBV7-2 and TRBJ2-2; TRBD1 aligns across 7 bases. The CDR3 loop spans 14 amino acids. Germline values: CDR1 SGHTA, CDR2 FQGNSA. The trim removed 4 bases at V and 6 bases at J, leaving 5 bases unmatched. Here the CDR3 reads CASSSRQGPGELFF. CDR3 DNA sequence: TGTGCCAGCAGCTCCCGACAGGGCCCCGGGGAGCTGTTTTTT.

J is TRBJ2-5 and V is TRBV7-8, with 9 bases identical to TRBD2. The germline V gene has CDR1 SGHVS and CDR2 FQNEAQ. J lost 5 bases, V lost 5 bases, and 15 bases had no gene match. The CDR3 totals 17 residues. This chain's CDR3 is CASSPRRSLAGSETQYF. DNA of the CDR3: TGTGCCAGCAGCCCCCGAAGAAGCCTAGCGGGATCTGAGACCCAGTACTTC.

This clone occurred a few times. V usage is TRBV15 and J usage is TRBJ1-1; a possible D gene is TRBD1 (6 bases). V was pared by 0 bases and J by 4 bases, with 15 bases between. CDR3 length equals 16 residues. Germline CDR1 is LNHNV and CDR2 is YYDKDF (reference sequence). In DNA, the CDR3 is TGTGCCACCAGCAGAGATAGGCGGACAGTGGGCACTGAAGCTTTCTTT. Its protein is CATSRDRRTVGTEAFF.

This clone was counted only a few times. The chain has TRBV14 and TRBJ1-2, with TRBD1 matching over 7 bases. Germline V CDR1 and CDR2: SGHDN, FVKESK. This CDR3 region has 13 residues. The J segment lost 8 bases and the V segment lost 1 base, leaving 4 bases of the junction unmatched. The CDR3 DNA reads as TGTGCCAGCAGCCAAGCAGGGGGAAGGGGCTACACCTTC. It encodes CASSQAGGRGYTF.

The chain has TRBV4-3 and TRBJ2-1; 9 bases are shared with TRBD2. This CDR3 has 15 residues. The V gene's germline CDR1 is LGHNA and CDR2 YSLEER. Trimming took 1 base from V and 4 from J; bases not matched to a gene: 2. The CDR3 sequence is CASSQGAGGYNEQFF. CDR3 in DNA: TGCGCCAGCAGCCAAGGAGCGGGAGGATACAATGAGCAGTTCTTC.

The J gene is TRBJ2-7, the V gene TRBV6-6, with TRBD1 matching 7 bases. The CDR3 contains 15 residues. Germline V gene sequence: CDR1 MNHNY, CDR2 SVGAGI (reference sequence). V gave up 0 bases and J gave up 1 base; unmatched junction bases: 3. The CDR3 DNA reads TGTGCCAGCAGTTACTCGAAGGGACAGTCCTACGAGCAGTACGTC. It codes for CASSYSKGQSYEQYV.

This clone was seen only a few times. The rearrangement links TRBV7-2 to TRBJ1-2; maybe TRBD1 (5 bases). Trimming removed 2 bases at V and 2 bases at J, with 18 bases between. This CDR3 is 17 amino acids long. CDR1 is SGHTA, CDR2 FQGNSA, per germline. CDR3 DNA sequence: TGTGCCAGCAGCTTATTCGACAGCGGGCCGGGCAACTATGGCTACACCTTC. It is translated as CASSLFDSGPGNYGYTF. Based on the CDR3 plus reference TRBV7-2 and TRBJ1-2, the full variable domain is GAGVSQSPSNKVTEKGKDVELRCDPISGHTALYWYRQSLGQGLEFLIYFQGNSAPDKSGLPSDRFSAERTGGSVSTLTIQRTQQEDSAVYLCASSLFDSGPGNYGYTFGSGTRLTVV.

This clone was seen only a few times. This chain joins TRBV30 and TRBJ1-5, with a tentative D call TRBD1 (6 bases). The CDR3 runs to 13 residues. Germline lookup yields CDR1 GTSNPN and CDR2 SVGIG (reference sequence). Trimming removed 2 bases from V and 5 bases from J, with 10 bases in between. The CDR3 region has the DNA TGTGCCTGGAGTAGGGGGATGGATCAGCCCCAGCATTTT. Its translation is CAWSRGMDQPQHF.

The chain carries TRBV7-2 and TRBJ2-3; 11 nucleotides line up with TRBD2. The CDR3 loop spans 16 amino acids. V lost 5 bases to trimming and J lost 0 bases; unmatched junction nucleotides: 4. Germline V gene data show CDR1 as SGHTA and CDR2 as FQGNSA. The CDR3 nucleotides are TGTGCCAGCAGCACAAGGACTAGCGGGAGCACAGATACGCAGTATTTT. Translating gives CASSTRTSGSTDTQYF.

This clone was detected only a few times. The gene calls are TRBV29-1 and TRBJ1-1; D remains ambiguous. CDR1 is SQVTM, CDR2 ANQGSEA, per germline. The V gene lost 5 bases and the J gene lost 1 base, with 5 bases spanning the gap. The CDR3 runs 11 residues. CDR3 sequence: CSVRGNTEAFF. The CDR3 DNA is TGCAGCGTTCGGGGGAACACTGAAGCTTTCTTT. The full variable domain, with the rest looked up from reference TRBV29-1 and TRBJ1-1, is SAVISQKPSRDICQRGTSLTIQCQVDSQVTMMFWYRQQPGQSLTLIATANQGSEATYESGFVIDKFPISRPNLTFSTLTVSNMSPEDSSIYLCSVRGNTEAFFGQGTRLTVV.

The CDR3 reads CASSLPLPTHSGNTIYF. The CDR3 DNA follows: TGTGCCAGCAGCTTGCCCCTCCCGACACACTCTGGAAACACCATATATTTT. The rearrangement links TRBV11-2 to TRBJ1-3; D gene unclear. The germline V and J ends were trimmed by 3 bases and 0 bases, with 15 bases remaining between them. CDR3 size: 17 residues. CDR1 and CDR2 from the germline V gene are SGHAT and FQNNGV.

This clone turned up a few times. The chain is built from TRBV7-3 and TRBJ2-1; 8 bases match TRBD2. V shed 3 bases and J 4 bases; nucleotides not matched to a gene: 14. The CDR3 runs 18 residues. Germline CDR1 and CDR2: SGHTA and FQGTGA. CDR3 nucleotides: TGTGCCAGCAGCTTGGGCCTAGCGGGTCGAGTGGCGTACAATGAGCAGTTCTTC. Protein product: CASSLGLAGRVAYNEQFF.

This clone was counted a few times. V gene TRBV7-9 combines with J gene TRBJ2-1, with 11 nucleotides matching TRBD2. In germline, CDR1 is SEHNR, CDR2 FQNEAQ (reference sequence). This CDR3 is built from 14 residues. J gave up 10 bases and V 1 base, and 3 bases lay outside the gene matches. Here the CDR3 reads CASSLELAGAEQFF. CDR3 in DNA: TGTGCCAGCAGCTTAGAACTAGCGGGGGCCGAGCAGTTCTTC.

The rearrangement links TRBV5-1 to TRBJ2-1, with 8 bases fitting TRBD2. V lost 4 bases and J lost 8; bases outside the gene matches: 8. CDR1 SGHRS and CDR2 YFSETQ come from the germline V gene. CDR3 length equals 14 residues. The CDR3 sequence is CASSKGTSRHEQFF. The DNA for the CDR3 is TGCGCCAGCAGCAAAGGGACTAGTAGGCATGAGCAGTTCTTC.